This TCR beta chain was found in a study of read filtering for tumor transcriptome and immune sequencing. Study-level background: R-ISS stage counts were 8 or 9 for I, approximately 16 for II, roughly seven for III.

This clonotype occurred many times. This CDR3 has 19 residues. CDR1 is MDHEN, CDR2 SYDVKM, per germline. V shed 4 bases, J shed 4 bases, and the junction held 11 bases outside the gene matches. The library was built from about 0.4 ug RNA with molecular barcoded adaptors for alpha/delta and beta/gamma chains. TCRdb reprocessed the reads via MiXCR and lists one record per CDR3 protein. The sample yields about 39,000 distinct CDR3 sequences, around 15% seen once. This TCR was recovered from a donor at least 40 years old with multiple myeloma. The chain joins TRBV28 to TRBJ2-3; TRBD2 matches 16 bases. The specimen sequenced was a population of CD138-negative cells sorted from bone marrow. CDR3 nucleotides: TGTGCCAGCAGTTCAACCGGGACTAGCGGGGGGGCCAGGGCAGATACGCAGTATTTT. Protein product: CASSSTGTSGGARADTQYF.